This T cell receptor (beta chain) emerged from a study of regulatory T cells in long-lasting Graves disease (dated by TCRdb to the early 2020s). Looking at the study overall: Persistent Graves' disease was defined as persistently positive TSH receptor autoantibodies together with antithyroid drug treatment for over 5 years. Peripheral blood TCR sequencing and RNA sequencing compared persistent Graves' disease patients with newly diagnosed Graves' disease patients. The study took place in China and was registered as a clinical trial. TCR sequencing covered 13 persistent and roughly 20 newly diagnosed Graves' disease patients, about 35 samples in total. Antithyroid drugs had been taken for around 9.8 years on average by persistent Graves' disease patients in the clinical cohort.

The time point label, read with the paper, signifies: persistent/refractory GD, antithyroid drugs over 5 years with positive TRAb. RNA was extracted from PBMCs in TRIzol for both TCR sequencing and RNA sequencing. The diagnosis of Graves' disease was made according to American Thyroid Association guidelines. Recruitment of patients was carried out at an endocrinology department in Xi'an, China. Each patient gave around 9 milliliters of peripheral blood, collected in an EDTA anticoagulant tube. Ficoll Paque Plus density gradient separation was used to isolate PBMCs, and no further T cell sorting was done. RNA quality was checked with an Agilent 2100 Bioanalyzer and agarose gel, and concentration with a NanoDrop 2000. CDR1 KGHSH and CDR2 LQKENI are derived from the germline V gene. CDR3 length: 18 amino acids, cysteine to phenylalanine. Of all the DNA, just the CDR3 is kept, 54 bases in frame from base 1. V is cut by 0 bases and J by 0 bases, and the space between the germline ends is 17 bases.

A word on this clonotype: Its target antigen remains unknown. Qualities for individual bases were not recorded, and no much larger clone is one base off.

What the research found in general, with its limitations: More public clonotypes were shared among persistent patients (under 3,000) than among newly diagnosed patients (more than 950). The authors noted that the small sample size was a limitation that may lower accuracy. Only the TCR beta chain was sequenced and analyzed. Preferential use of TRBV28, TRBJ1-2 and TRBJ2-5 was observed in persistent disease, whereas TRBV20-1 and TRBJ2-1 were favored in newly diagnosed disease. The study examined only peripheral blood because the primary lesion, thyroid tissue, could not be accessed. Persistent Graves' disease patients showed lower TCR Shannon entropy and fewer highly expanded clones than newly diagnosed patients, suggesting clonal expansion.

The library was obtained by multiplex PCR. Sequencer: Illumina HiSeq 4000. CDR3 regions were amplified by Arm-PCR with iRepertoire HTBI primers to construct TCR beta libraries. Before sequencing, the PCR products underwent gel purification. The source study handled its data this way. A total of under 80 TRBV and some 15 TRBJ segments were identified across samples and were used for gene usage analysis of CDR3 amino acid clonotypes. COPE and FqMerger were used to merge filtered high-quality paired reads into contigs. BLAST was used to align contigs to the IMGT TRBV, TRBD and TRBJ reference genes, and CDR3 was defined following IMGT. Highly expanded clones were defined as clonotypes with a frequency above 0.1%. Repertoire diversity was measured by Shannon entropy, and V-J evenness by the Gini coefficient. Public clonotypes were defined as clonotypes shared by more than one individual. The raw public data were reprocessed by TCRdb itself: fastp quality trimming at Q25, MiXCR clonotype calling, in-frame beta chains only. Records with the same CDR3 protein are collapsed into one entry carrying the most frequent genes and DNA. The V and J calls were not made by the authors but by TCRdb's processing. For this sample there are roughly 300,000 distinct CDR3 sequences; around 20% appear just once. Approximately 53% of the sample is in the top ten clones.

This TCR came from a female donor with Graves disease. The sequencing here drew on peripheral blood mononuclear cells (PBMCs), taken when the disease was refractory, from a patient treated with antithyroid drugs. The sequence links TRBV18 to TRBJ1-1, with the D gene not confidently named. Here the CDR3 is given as CASSPPVREAGMNTEAFF. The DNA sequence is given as TGTGCCAGCTCACCACCGGTCCGGGAAGCTGGCATGAACACTGAAGCTTTCTTT.